Shown below are 30 T cell receptor beta chains from a single sample sequenced in a study of shared clonotypes between healthy human individuals. The protocol was immunoSEQ multiplex PCR, while the TCRdb copy is restricted to in-frame clones and leaves out a portion. The repertoire holds some 2.1 million clones, with roughly 93% as singletons. It was CD45RO-negative cells, positively selected for CCR7, that made up naive CD8 cells, with terminally differentiated effector memory CD45RA+ cells excluded. Material: naive CD8+ T cells from PBMCs. The receptor set was obtained from a man aged 18 to 30 in good health. Some clones in this sample may be carry-over from other donors' samples.

J is TRBJ2-5 and V is TRBV19, with 9 bases lining up with TRBD1. V shed 2 bases and J 5 bases; nucleotides not matched to a gene: 6. The CDR3 contains 15 residues. Germline CDR1 LNHDA, CDR2 SQIVND (reference sequence). The CDR3 coding sequence is TGTGCCAGTAGTATACCGGGACAGGGCAGGGAGACCCAGTACTTC. It translates to CASSIPGQGRETQYF.

The rearrangement uses TRBV9 and TRBJ2-2; D not resolved. Looked up from germline, CDR1 is SGDLS and CDR2 is YYNGEE. CDR3 size: 12 residues. Trimming shortened V by 3 bases and J by 8 bases, and 8 bases separated the two germline ends. The CDR3 protein is CASSGRLGELFF. For the CDR3, the DNA is TGTGCCAGCAGCGGCCGGTTAGGGGAGCTGTTTTTT.

The V and J genes are TRBV7-3 and TRBJ2-1, with D possibly matching TRBD2 (5 bases). The germline CDR1 and CDR2 sequences are SGHTA and FQGTGA. With 3 bases removed from V and 3 bases from J, the gap between germline ends came to 12 bases. The CDR3 has 15 amino acids. The CDR3, as DNA: TGTGCCAGCAGCTTCCCGTTCGGGGTCTACAATGAGCAGTTCTTC. Translating gives CASSFPFGVYNEQFF.

V usage is TRBV6-5 and J usage is TRBJ1-2; the D is unclear. In germline, CDR1 is MNHEY, CDR2 SVGAGI. V lost 4 bases, J lost 1 base, and 7 bases lay in between. The length of the CDR3 is 13 residues. CDR3 in amino acids: CASSFFDNYGYTF. CDR3 DNA sequence: TGTGCCAGCAGTTTTTTCGATAACTATGGCTACACCTTC.

The rearrangement links TRBV19 to TRBJ1-3; tentative D call: TRBD1 (5 bases). In germline, CDR1 is LNHDA, CDR2 SQIVND (reference sequence). This CDR3 comprises 15 residues. Trimming stripped 9 bases from V and 4 bases from J, with 19 bases between. In DNA form, the CDR3 reads TGTGCCAGCACCGGGGGAGGGAGTTCCGGAAACACCATATATTTT. Translating it yields CASTGGGSSGNTIYF.

This rearrangement joins TRBV7-6 to TRBJ2-1; TRBD2 aligns across 7 bases. The J segment lost 5 bases and the V segment lost 1 base, leaving 8 bases of the junction unmatched. CDR1 is SGHVS, CDR2 FNYEAQ, per germline. The CDR3 extends over 16 amino acids. This CDR3 reads CASSLEAGAPHNEQFF. Here the CDR3 DNA reads TGTGCCAGCAGCTTAGAGGCGGGAGCCCCCCACAATGAGCAGTTCTTC.

This rearrangement joins TRBV5-1 to TRBJ2-1, with 8 bases matching TRBD1. Per the germline V gene, CDR1 is SGHRS and CDR2 is YFSETQ. The CDR3 extends over 16 amino acids. Trimming took 4 bases from V and 5 from J; bases not matched to a gene: 11. CDR3 coding DNA: TGCGCCAGCAGCAAATTGGACAGGGTAGTCGACAATGAGCAGTTCTTC. Translation gives CASSKLDRVVDNEQFF.

The V gene is TRBV9, the J gene TRBJ2-1; 11 bases are shared with TRBD2. Germline lookup yields CDR1 SGDLS and CDR2 YYNGEE. This CDR3 has 16 residues. J gave up 5 bases and V 3 bases, and 7 bases lay outside the gene matches. Written as DNA, the CDR3 is TGTGCCAGCAGCGCGTCGACTAGCGGGAACCACAATGAGCAGTTCTTC. This translates into CASSASTSGNHNEQFF.

The chain joins TRBV11-2 to TRBJ2-1, with 7 bases lining up with TRBD2. With V trimmed by 1 base and J by 4 bases, 10 bases remained unmatched. The CDR3 sequence is 17 residues long. Germline V gene lookup returns CDR1 SGHAT and CDR2 FQNNGV. CDR3 in amino acids: CASSLGAGALPYNEQFF. Written as DNA, the CDR3 is TGTGCCAGCAGCTTAGGTGCGGGAGCCCTTCCATACAATGAGCAGTTCTTC.

The chain has TRBV4-3 and TRBJ2-1; 7 bases map to TRBD2. The J segment lost 7 bases and the V segment lost 0 bases, leaving 6 bases of the junction unmatched. The CDR3 spans 15 residues. Per germline, CDR1 LGHNA and CDR2 YSLEER. The CDR3 DNA follows: TGCGCCAGCAGCCAAGATAGAAGCGGGGCTAATGAGCAGTTCTTC. Translated: CASSQDRSGANEQFF.

The rearrangement joins TRBV6-5 to TRBJ2-7, with unresolved D. This CDR3 comprises 13 residues. CDR1 is MNHEY, CDR2 SVGAGI, per germline. V was pared by 2 bases and J by 5 bases, with 10 bases between. The CDR3 region has the DNA TGTGCCAGCAGTTACACGATTAGCCACGAGCAGTACTTC. Protein product: CASSYTISHEQYF.

The rearrangement uses TRBV28 and TRBJ1-6; no definite D call. Germline CDR1 is MDHEN and CDR2 is SYDVKM. The CDR3 has 14 amino acids. Deletions cut 3 bases from V and 10 bases from J, with 13 bases between. As DNA, the CDR3 is TGTGCCAGCAGTTTTAGTCAGGTCGGGTCACCCCTCCACTTT. It encodes CASSFSQVGSPLHF. The full variable domain, in which reference TRBV28 and TRBJ1-6 provide the parts outside the CDR3, is DVKVTQSSRYLVKRTGEKVFLECVQDMDHENMFWYRQDPGLGLRLIYFSYDVKMKEKGDIPEGYSVSREKKERFSLILESASTNQTSMYLCASSFSQVGSPLHFGNGTRLTVT.

The chain carries TRBV18 and TRBJ2-7; D is uncertain. Germline V gives CDR1 KGHSH, CDR2 LQKENI. Trimming left V 0 bases short and J 0 bases short, with 15 bases between. The CDR3 spans 17 residues. This CDR3 is CASSPPKPLGSSYEQYF. The CDR3, as DNA: TGTGCCAGCTCACCACCGAAACCGCTAGGAAGCTCCTACGAGCAGTACTTC.

DNA for the CDR3: TGTGCCGCCCGGGACCCGGGGGGGAAACACGAGCAGTACTTC. Its translation is CAARDPGGKHEQYF. The V call is TRBV10-3, the J call TRBJ2-7; TRBD2 agrees at 8 bases. Trimming at V came to 11 bases and at J to 5 bases, leaving 14 bases not matched to a gene. Germline loops: CDR1 ENHRY, CDR2 SYGVKD. The CDR3 has 14 amino acids.

This clone has only one observation. The rearrangement joins TRBV11-2 to TRBJ2-5, with 9 bases lining up with TRBD2. V lost 3 bases, J lost 2 bases, and 7 bases stayed unmatched. Germline V CDR1 and CDR2: SGHAT, FQNNGV. This CDR3 spans 16 amino acids. CDR3 region: CASSFGREGLQETQYF. The CDR3 nucleotides read TGTGCCAGCAGCTTTGGGCGGGAGGGCCTACAAGAGACCCAGTACTTC.

The V and J genes are TRBV4-1 and TRBJ1-1; D unresolved. The V end was cut by 4 bases, the J end by 7 bases, with 10 bases between. CDR1 and CDR2 (germline): MGHRA, YSYEKL. This CDR3 spans 12 amino acids. The CDR3 region has the DNA TGCGCCAGCAGCCTACCCGGGATTGAAGCTTTCTTT. The encoded protein is CASSLPGIEAFF.

V and J are TRBV7-9 and TRBJ2-3, with TRBD2 identical over 11 bases. After removal of 5 bases from V and 0 bases from J, the junction contained 7 bases not matched to a gene. CDR1 and CDR2 (germline): SEHNR, FQNEAQ (reference sequence). This CDR3 is 17 amino acids long. CDR3 coding DNA: TGTGCCAGCAGCCCGGGACTAGCGGCATCTAGCACAGATACGCAGTATTTT. It specifies CASSPGLAASSTDTQYF.

Turning to this clone: The sample has other DNA sequences that encode this CDR3 too. This chain links TRBV28 with TRBJ2-3; 10 bases are shared with TRBD2. V shed 3 bases, J shed 2 bases, and the junction held 2 bases outside the gene matches. The CDR3 has 15 residues. Germline V gene lookup returns CDR1 MDHEN and CDR2 SYDVKM. The CDR3 DNA reads as TGTGCCAGCAGTTTCCTAGCGGGAGACACAGATACGCAGTATTTT. Its protein product is CASSFLAGDTDTQYF.

The rearrangement uses TRBV2 and TRBJ1-2; possible D gene TRBD1, 6 bases. The germline V gene has CDR1 SNHLY and CDR2 FYNNEI. The CDR3 extends over 16 amino acids. The ends were cut back, 7 bases at V and 0 bases at J, with 18 bases in the middle. The CDR3 coding sequence is TGTGCCAGCACCCGGACAGATATTTTAGCTAACTATGGCTACACCTTC. It encodes CASTRTDILANYGYTF. Complete variable domain (other parts from reference TRBV2 and TRBJ1-2): EPEVTQTPSHQVTQMGQEVILRCVPISNHLYFYWYRQILGQKVEFLVSFYNNEISEKSEIFDDQFSVERPDGSNFTLKIRSTKLEDSAMYFCASTRTDILANYGYTFGSGTRLTVV.

This chain uses TRBV7-9 with TRBJ2-7; D is perhaps TRBD1 (6 bases). The CDR3 is made up of 14 amino acids. V was clipped by 4 bases and J by 3 bases, with 13 bases between them. Per the germline V gene, CDR1 is SEHNR and CDR2 is FQNEAQ (reference sequence). The CDR3 nucleotides are TGTGCCAGCAGCTCCGGGACACGAGTCTACGAGCAGTACTTC. This codes for CASSSGTRVYEQYF.

The genes are TRBV27 and TRBJ2-7; 8 bases are shared with TRBD2. The germline V gene has CDR1 MNHEY and CDR2 SMNVEV (reference sequence). Germline trimming cut 3 bases from V and 3 bases from J; bases unmatched to any gene: 4. This CDR3 comprises 14 residues. CDR3 amino acids: CASSFGTRNYEQYF. The CDR3 DNA follows: TGTGCCAGCAGTTTTGGGACTAGGAACTACGAGCAGTACTTC.

This clone was detected only a few times. In the same sample, other DNA sequences code for this CDR3. V gene TRBV9 combines with J gene TRBJ2-7, with TRBD1 matching over 10 bases. This CDR3 contains 14 residues. The V gene end was trimmed by 4 bases and the J gene end by 2 bases; junction bases not matched to a gene: 3. Germline CDR1 is SGDLS and CDR2 is YYNGEE. The CDR3 region has the DNA TGTGCCAGCAGCCTCGGACAGGGGGCCTACGAGCAGTACTTC. It encodes CASSLGQGAYEQYF.

The gene calls are TRBV4-3 and TRBJ1-2, with D possibly matching TRBD1 (6 bases). Germline V CDR1 and CDR2: LGHNA, YSLEER. The CDR3 extends over 17 amino acids. The V gene lost 0 bases and the J gene lost 4 bases, with 18 bases spanning the gap. The CDR3 DNA reads as TGCGCCAGCAGCCAAGAACCCCAACCAGGGGTGACCTATGGCTACACCTTC. The encoded protein is CASSQEPQPGVTYGYTF.

The chain employs TRBV19 and TRBJ1-5; TRBD1 matches at 7 bases. CDR3 length: 15 residues. With V trimmed by 9 bases and J by 3 bases, 11 bases remained unmatched. Per germline, CDR1 LNHDA and CDR2 SQIVND (reference sequence). The CDR3 DNA reads TGTGCCAGCCGAGATACAGGGGTCCCCAATCAGCCCCAGCATTTT. Its translation: CASRDTGVPNQPQHF.

V usage is TRBV21-1 and J usage is TRBJ2-4; the tabulated D call, TRBD2, remains unverified against the DNA. TRBV21-1 is deemed a pseudogene. This CDR3 contains 16 residues. The CDR3: CASSKWGTSEENIQYF. CDR3 nucleotides: TGTGCCAGCAGCAAATGGGGGACTAGCGAAGAGAACATTCAGTACTTC.

This CDR3 reads CASSAARGAEYEQYF. The CDR3 bases are TGTGCCAGTAGCGCCGCACGGGGGGCGGAATACGAGCAGTACTTC. The chain joins TRBV19 to TRBJ2-7, with D perhaps matching TRBD2 (7 bases). This CDR3 is built from 15 residues. Trimming removed 6 bases at V and 4 bases at J, with 19 bases between. In germline, CDR1 is LNHDA, CDR2 SQIVND (reference sequence).

This sequence joins TRBV2 and TRBJ2-3, with a possible D match to TRBD2 (6 bases). The CDR3 runs to 18 residues. The ends were cut back, 2 bases at V and 0 bases at J, with 18 bases in the middle. Germline loops: CDR1 SNHLY, CDR2 FYNNEI. CDR3 residues: CASSEFGGDSFSTDTQYF. In DNA, the CDR3 is TGTGCCAGCAGTGAATTTGGCGGGGATTCCTTTAGCACAGATACGCAGTATTTT.

The chain employs TRBV28 and TRBJ1-1; the D gene is possibly TRBD1 (5 bases). This CDR3 region has 14 residues. CDR1 is MDHEN, CDR2 SYDVKM, per germline. Trimming cost V 2 bases and J 4 bases, with 11 bases left between them. CDR3 sequence reads: CASSLDPQGTEAFF. Written as DNA, the CDR3 is TGTGCCAGCAGTTTAGACCCTCAGGGCACTGAAGCTTTCTTT.

The chain has TRBV6-5 and TRBJ1-5, with unresolved D. Germline CDR1 is MNHEY and CDR2 is SVGAGI. The V gene lost 0 bases and the J gene lost 2 bases, with 11 bases spanning the gap. The CDR3 has 16 residues. CDR3 protein: CASSYSTPEGNQPQHF. CDR3 coding DNA: TGTGCCAGCAGTTACTCGACACCAGAAGGCAATCAGCCCCAGCATTTT.

This clone has only one observation. The J gene is TRBJ1-2, the V gene TRBV28, with D tentatively TRBD1 (6 bases). Trimming removed 5 bases at V and 8 bases at J, with 18 bases between. CDR3 length equals 14 residues. Per the germline V gene, CDR1 is MDHEN and CDR2 is SYDVKM. The CDR3 region has the DNA TGTGCCAGCAGTCGAGACCAGGGGTTGGGCGGCTACACCTTC. Its protein is CASSRDQGLGGYTF.